These T cell receptor beta chains were read from a single sample in a study of shared clonotypes between healthy human individuals. Profiling relied on immunoSEQ multiplex PCR, and the TCRdb table lists in-frame clones only, not all of them. In the table there are 190,000 or so clones, over 50% of which are singletons. The sample comprised memory CD4+ T cells sorted from blood. Receptor source: a man younger than 40 in good health. Both conserved end residues are part of each CDR3. The order of the fields is clone size, V gene, D gene, J gene, CDR3 DNA, CDR3 protein. D genes are given only for firm matches. Rows may omit the clone size; those that give it use once, few, many or a size class.

>.|TRBV9|TRBD1|TRBJ1-5
TGTGCCAGCAGCGTAGGACAGGGGATCGACCAGCCCCAGCATTTT
CASSVGQGIDQPQHF
>.|TRBV19|.|TRBJ1-2
TGTGCCAGTAGTCCCGGGGACGGAATAAACTATGGCTACACCTTC
CASSPGDGINYGYTF
>.|TRBV5-6|TRBD2|TRBJ2-5
TGTGCCAGCAGCATCCTCAGACTAGCGAGACAAGAGACCCAGTACTTC
CASSILRLARQETQYF
>.|TRBV18|TRBD2|TRBJ2-7
TGTGCCAGCTCACCACTTTTTCTAGCGGTTAGTGACGAGCAGTACTTC
CASSPLFLAVSDEQYF
>.|TRBV11-3|TRBD2|TRBJ2-2
TGTGCCAGCAGTCCAGGTCTAGCGGGAGGCACCGGGGAGCTGTTTTTT
CASSPGLAGGTGELFF
>once|TRBV7-2|.|TRBJ2-6
TGTGCCAGCAGCTTAAAAACACAGGGTCTTGGGGCCAACGTCCTGACTTTC
CASSLKTQGLGANVLTF
>.|TRBV28|TRBD1|TRBJ2-1
TGTGCCAGCTCGGGACAGGACTACAATGAGCAGTTCTTC
CASSGQDYNEQFF
>.|TRBV6-1|.|TRBJ2-5
TGTGCCAGCAGTGAAATGTACAGAAGAGAGGCCCAGTACTTC
CASSEMYRREAQYF
>many|TRBV20-1|.|TRBJ2-7
TGCAGTGCTGGGGAGCTCCACGAGCAGTACTTC
CSAGELHEQYF
>.|TRBV7-2|TRBD1|TRBJ2-2
TGTGCCAGCAGCTCAACAGGGGGCGCGGACACCGGGGAGCTGTTTTTT
CASSSTGGADTGELFF
>many|TRBV25-1|.|TRBJ2-2
TGTGCCAGCAGTGAATCCCCCCGCGGACTATCCAACACCGGGGAGCTGTTTTTT
CASSESPRGLSNTGELFF
>once|TRBV14|.|TRBJ1-1
TGTGCCAGCAGCCAACAGGTTTTGACCACTGAAGCTTTCTTT
CASSQQVLTTEAFF
>.|TRBV7-9|.|TRBJ2-3
TGTGCCAGCACCCCCAGCCGGGAGACAGATACGCAGTATTTT
CASTPSRETDTQYF
>.|TRBV5-6|TRBD2|TRBJ2-2
TGTGCCAGCAGCATAGGACTAGCGGGTGGCGGGGAGCTGTTTTTT
CASSIGLAGGGELFF
>.|TRBV2|.|TRBJ2-3
TGTGCCAGCAGTGTAGGGCCAGATACGCAGTATTTT
CASSVGPDTQYF
>.|TRBV19|.|TRBJ2-1
TGTGCCAGTAGTCCCCAGAGGTATGAGCAGTTCTTC
CASSPQRYEQFF
>.|TRBV6-4|.|TRBJ1-2
TGTGCCAGCAGGCAGGGGCCCGGAGGCTATGGCTACACCTTC
CASRQGPGGYGYTF
>few|TRBV6-5|.|TRBJ2-3
TGTGCCAGCAGTTTCAGGGGCCAGCTTAAGGATACGCAGTATTTT
CASSFRGQLKDTQYF
>.|TRBV2|.|TRBJ2-6
TGTGCCAGCAGCCCCCCTCGGTCGGGCTCTGGGGCCAACGTCCTGACTTTC
CASSPPRSGSGANVLTF
>few|TRBV9|.|TRBJ2-5
TGTGCCAGCAGCGCGACTGGAGGCAAAGAGACCCAGTACTTC
CASSATGGKETQYF
>.|TRBV27|.|TRBJ2-7
TGTGCCAGCAAGCGCACCGGACCCGCCTACGAGCAGTACTTC
CASKRTGPAYEQYF
>few|TRBV2|.|TRBJ2-1
TGTGCCAGCACCCAAAGCGACGCGTCCTACAATGAGCAGTTCTTC
CASTQSDASYNEQFF
>.|TRBV6-6|.|TRBJ1-2
TGTGCCAGCAGTCAAATACGGGATGGCTACACCTTC
CASSQIRDGYTF
>.|TRBV7-8|TRBD2|TRBJ2-7
TGTGCCAGCAGCTTCAGGCGGACTAGCGGGAGACTCTACGAGCAGTACTTC
CASSFRRTSGRLYEQYF
>few|TRBV29-1|.|TRBJ1-5
TGCAGCGCGCTACAACCACCCGGGGGCCAGCATTTT
CSALQPPGGQHF
>.|TRBV7-3|TRBD2|TRBJ2-7
TGTGCCAGCAGCTTAACGCCCGGACTAGTGGACGAGCAGTACTTC
CASSLTPGLVDEQYF
>.|TRBV30|.|TRBJ1-1
TGTGCCTGGAGTGTTTTGGTGAACACTGAAGCTTTCTTT
CAWSVLVNTEAFF
>.|TRBV6-5|TRBD1|TRBJ1-2
TGTGCCAGCAGTTACATGATACAGGGGGTGGAGGGCTACACCTTC
CASSYMIQGVEGYTF
>.|TRBV6-1|.|TRBJ2-7
TGTGCCAGCAGTGATTGGCTCGCCTACGAGCAGTACTTC
CASSDWLAYEQYF
>many|TRBV7-2|TRBD2|TRBJ2-1
TGTGCCAGCAGGCTAACCGGGACTAGTTACGATGAGCAGTTCTTC
CASRLTGTSYDEQFF
>few|TRBV5-8|.|TRBJ1-2
TGTGCCAGCAGCTTGAGGAACTATGGCTACACCTTC
CASSLRNYGYTF
>.|TRBV27|.|TRBJ2-2
TGTGCCAGCAGTCCGACTTATCTCGGCACCGGGGAGCTGTTTTTT
CASSPTYLGTGELFF
>.|TRBV6-4|.|TRBJ2-1
TGTGCCAGCAGGGGATTACAGGGGACTTCCTACAATGAGCAGTTCTTC
CASRGLQGTSYNEQFF
>.|TRBV4-3|TRBD2|TRBJ2-7
TGCGCCAGCAGCCAAGGTCTAGCGGGGTCGGCCGAGCAGTACTTC
CASSQGLAGSAEQYF
>few|TRBV18|.|TRBJ1-3
TGTGCCAGCTCACCGGTTGGGGCGCACTCTGGAAACACCATATATTTT
CASSPVGAHSGNTIYF
>few|TRBV10-3|TRBD2|TRBJ2-7
TGTGCCACCGGAGGCGGGAGAGGGTACGAGCAGTACTTC
CATGGGRGYEQYF
>.|TRBV5-1|TRBD2|TRBJ2-2
TGCGCCAGCAGCTCAGCGGGAGAGGGCACCGGGGAGCTGTTTTTT
CASSSAGEGTGELFF
>.|TRBV11-3|TRBD2|TRBJ2-1
TGTGCCAGCAGCTCCCCCCCCCTAGCGGGAGGGTACAATGAGCAGTTCTTC
CASSSPPLAGGYNEQFF
>.|TRBV11-2|.|TRBJ1-5
TGTGCCAGCAGTCAGCCCCAGCATTTT
CASSQPQHF
>.|TRBV11-2|TRBD1|TRBJ2-7
TGTGCCAGCAGCCTAAGGACAGGGTCGTCACTCGAGCAGTACTTC
CASSLRTGSSLEQYF
>.|TRBV11-2|.|TRBJ2-1
TGTGCCAGCAGCCCTCGAAAGGGGTTAGCGAATGAGCAGTTCTTC
CASSPRKGLANEQFF
>.|TRBV7-8|.|TRBJ1-5
TGTGCCAGCAGCTCGGGACAAGGATGGGATAGCAATCAGCCCCAGCATTTT
CASSSGQGWDSNQPQHF
>.|TRBV15|.|TRBJ2-7
TGTGCCACCAAGGCAGGGGAGTTCTACGAGCAGTACTTC
CATKAGEFYEQYF
>.|TRBV2|TRBD1|TRBJ1-2
TGTGCCAGCAGCGAAGACAGGGACCATCCTTATGGCTACACCTTC
CASSEDRDHPYGYTF
>few|TRBV5-4|TRBD2|TRBJ2-1
TGTGCCAGCAGCAGGGATTTAGCGGGAGGGGTCAATGAGCAGTTCTTC
CASSRDLAGGVNEQFF
>.|TRBV29-1|.|TRBJ2-2
TGCAGCGTCAAGTCGAACACCGGGGAGCTGTTTTTT
CSVKSNTGELFF
>.|TRBV5-6|.|TRBJ1-2
TGTGCCAGCAGGGAGCGGAGAGGAGGTGTTAACTATGGCTACACCTTC
CASRERRGGVNYGYTF
>many|TRBV7-2|.|TRBJ2-3
TGTGCCAGCAGCTCGCTGGGGAGATCCACAGATACGCAGTATTTT
CASSSLGRSTDTQYF
>.|TRBV25-1|.|TRBJ2-5
TGTGCCAGCAGTGAATATAGACAGAGCCAAGAGACCCAGTACTTC
CASSEYRQSQETQYF